This TCR beta chain derives from a study of blood T cell repertoires in COVID-19. About the study: Acute-phase and convalescent COVID-19 samples originated in the United States, Italy and Spain.

This clone was recorded only once. As originally analysed: Amplification of reference gene primers provided the estimated nucleated cell counts. The method was immunoSEQ multiplex PCR; TCRdb's version includes in-frame clones alone and lacks a portion of them. V and J calls and clone size are as listed in that table; D and trimming were resolved from the DNA. The sample has 150,000 to 200,000 clones, roughly 90% seen once. Germline CDR1 and CDR2: SNHLY and FYNNEI. This CDR3 has 15 residues. V was pared by 6 bases and J by 6 bases, with 13 bases of the junction left unmatched. The source is a man aged 55-75 years with active or convalescent COVID-19. Specimen: peripheral blood. The chain links TRBV2 to TRBJ2-7, with 8 bases that match TRBD2. CDR3 loop: CASRSPGLGLTEQYF. The CDR3 DNA sequence: TGTGCCAGCAGAAGCCCGGGACTAGGTCTTACCGAGCAGTACTTC. Filled out from reference TRBV2 and TRBJ2-7, the complete variable domain reads EPEVTQTPSHQVTQMGQEVILRCVPISNHLYFYWYRQILGQKVEFLVSFYNNEISEKSEIFDDQFSVERPDGSNFTLKIRSTKLEDSAMYFCASRSPGLGLTEQYFGPGTRLTVT.